The following is a TCR beta chain sequence with its context. Sequencing used immunoSEQ multiplex PCR; TCRdb keeps in-frame clones, though not all of them. The sample lists about 300,000 clones; more than 70% were seen once. This CDR3 has 13 amino acids. V lost 0 bases and J 7 bases, leaving 7 bases between the germline ends. Germline V gives CDR1 SGHNT, CDR2 YYREEE (reference sequence). The data were obtained in a study of blood T cell repertoires in COVID-19. The material sequenced was peripheral blood. This receptor was obtained from a woman aged 25-40 years who had recovered from COVID-19. This chain uses TRBV5-4 with TRBJ1-4; the D gene is possibly TRBD1 (5 bases). The CDR3 loop is CASSLGQPEKLFF. In DNA form, the CDR3 reads TGTGCCAGCAGCTTGGGACAGCCTGAAAAACTGTTTTTT.